This TCR beta chain was sequenced for a study of early T cells in non-severe SARS-CoV-2 infection. TCRdb passed the 5' RACE reads through MiXCR, listing each CDR3 protein once. The sample has about 55,000 distinct CDR3 sequences, 14% to 15% seen once. The CDR3 length is 16 residues. Germline V gives CDR1 ENHRY, CDR2 SYGVKD. The ends were cut back, 6 bases at V and 4 bases at J, with 18 bases in the middle. The sample here was whole blood, taken at baseline. The TCR sequence derives from an adult who was a healthcare worker with PCR-confirmed SARS-CoV-2 infection or an uninfected control (not recorded which). The chain joins TRBV10-3 to TRBJ2-2, with D possibly TRBD1 on 6 matching bases. CDR3 protein: CAIRPHSQGSTGELFF. CDR3 nucleotide sequence: TGTGCCATCAGACCACACTCACAGGGTTCCACCGGGGAGCTGTTTTTT.